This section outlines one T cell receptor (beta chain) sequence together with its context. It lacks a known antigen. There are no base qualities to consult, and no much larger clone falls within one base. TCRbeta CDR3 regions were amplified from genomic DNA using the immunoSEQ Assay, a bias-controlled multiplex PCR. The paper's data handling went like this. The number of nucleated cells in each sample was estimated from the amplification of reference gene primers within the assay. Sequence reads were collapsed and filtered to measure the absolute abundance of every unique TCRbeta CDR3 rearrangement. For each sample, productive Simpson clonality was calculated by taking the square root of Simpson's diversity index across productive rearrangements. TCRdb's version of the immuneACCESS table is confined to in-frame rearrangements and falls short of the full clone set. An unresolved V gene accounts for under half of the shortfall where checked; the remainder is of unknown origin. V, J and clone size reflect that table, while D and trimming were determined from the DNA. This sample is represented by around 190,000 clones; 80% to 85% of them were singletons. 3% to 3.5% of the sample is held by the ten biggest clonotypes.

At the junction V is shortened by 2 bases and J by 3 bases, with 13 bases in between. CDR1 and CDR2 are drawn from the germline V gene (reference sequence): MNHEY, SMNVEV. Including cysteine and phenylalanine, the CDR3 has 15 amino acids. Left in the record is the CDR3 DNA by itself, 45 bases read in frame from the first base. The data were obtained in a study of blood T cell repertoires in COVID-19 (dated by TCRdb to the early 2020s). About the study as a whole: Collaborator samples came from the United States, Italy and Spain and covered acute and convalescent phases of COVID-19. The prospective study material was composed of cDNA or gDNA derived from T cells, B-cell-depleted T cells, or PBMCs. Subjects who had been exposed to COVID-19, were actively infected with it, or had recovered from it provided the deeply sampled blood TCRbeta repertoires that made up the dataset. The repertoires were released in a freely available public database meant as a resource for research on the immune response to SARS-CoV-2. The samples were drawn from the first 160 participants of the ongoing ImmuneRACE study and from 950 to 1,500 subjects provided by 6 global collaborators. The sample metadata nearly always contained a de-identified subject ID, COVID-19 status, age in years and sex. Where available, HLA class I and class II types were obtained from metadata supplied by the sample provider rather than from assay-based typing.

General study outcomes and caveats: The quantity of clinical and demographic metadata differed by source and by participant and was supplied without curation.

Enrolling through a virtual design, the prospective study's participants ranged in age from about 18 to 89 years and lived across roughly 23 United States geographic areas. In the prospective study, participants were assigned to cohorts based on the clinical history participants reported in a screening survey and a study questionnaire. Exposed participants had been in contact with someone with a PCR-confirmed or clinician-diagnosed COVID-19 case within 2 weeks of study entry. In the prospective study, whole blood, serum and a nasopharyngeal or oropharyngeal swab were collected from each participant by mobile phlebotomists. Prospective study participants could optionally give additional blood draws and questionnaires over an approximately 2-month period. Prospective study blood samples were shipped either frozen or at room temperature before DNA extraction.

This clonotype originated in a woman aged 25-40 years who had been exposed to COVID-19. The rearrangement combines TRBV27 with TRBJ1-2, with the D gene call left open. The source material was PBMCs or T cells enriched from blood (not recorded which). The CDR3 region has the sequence CASSLGVGRDYGYTF. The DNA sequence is TGTGCCAGCAGTTTAGGGGTAGGGCGGGACTATGGCTACACCTTC.